These 13 T cell receptor beta chains came from one sample sequenced in a study of blood T cells in healthy people across ages. PCR was performed a second time for 7 to 11 cycles using a sample-barcoded 5' primer and a J-beta primer mix. A single record per CDR3 protein comes from TCRdb applying MiXCR to the 5' RACE reads. The profile shows about 650,000 distinct CDR3 sequences, about 34% of them singletons. Sequenced input: blood. Receptors were obtained from a woman aged 80 or older in good health.

The sample holds many counts of this clonotype. This chain links TRBV4-2 with TRBJ1-1; unclear D gene. Germline lookup yields CDR1 LGHNA and CDR2 YNFKEQ. V was shortened by 6 bases and J by 6 bases, with 8 bases between the two germline ends. This CDR3 has 11 amino acids. In nucleotides, the CDR3 is TGTGCCAGCAGATTACGATCTGAAGCTTTCTTT. Amino acids: CASRLRSEAFF.

The rearrangement joins TRBV9 to TRBJ2-7; a weak D match, TRBD2 (5 bases). The J call may be wrong; the DNA end is better matched by TRBJ2-5. The CDR3 totals 16 residues. Germline V gene data show CDR1 as SGDLS and CDR2 as YYNGEE. The CDR3 is CASNSGPGLRGETQYF. The CDR3 DNA follows: TGTGCCAGCAACTCTGGTCCCGGGCTGAGAGGGGAGACCCAGTACTTC.

The V call is TRBV29-1, the J call TRBJ2-1, with TRBD2 matching over 7 bases. Trimming cost V 3 bases and J 6 bases; bases outside gene matches: 11. The length of the CDR3 is 15 residues. In germline, CDR1 is SQVTM, CDR2 ANQGSEA. This chain's CDR3 is CSVDEGGSSTNEQFF. In DNA, the CDR3 is TGCAGCGTTGATGAGGGCGGGAGTTCGACCAATGAGCAGTTCTTC.

This clonotype was seen many times. V usage is TRBV4-3 and J usage is TRBJ2-3; D unclear. This CDR3 has 15 amino acids. V lost 1 base, J lost 1 base, and 9 bases lay in between. Germline CDR1 and CDR2: LGHNA and YSLEER. The CDR3 reads CASSQGISGTDTQYF. CDR3 nucleotides: TGCGCCAGCAGCCAAGGGATTTCGGGCACAGATACGCAGTATTTT.

This clonotype appeared many times. The chain recombines TRBV6-5 with TRBJ2-1; TRBD2 aligns across 9 bases. Germline CDR1 is MNHEY and CDR2 is SVGAGI. The V segment lost 0 bases and the J segment 9 bases; nucleotides outside the gene matches: 6. The CDR3 length is 15 residues. The CDR3 sequence: CASSYSASGIFEQFF. The CDR3 DNA is TGTGCCAGCAGTTACTCTGCTAGCGGGATATTTGAGCAGTTCTTC.

Only a few counts were recorded for this clonotype. CDR3 loop: CAISEGQGRTEAFF. In nucleotides, the CDR3 is TGTGCCATCAGTGAGGGTCAGGGGCGGACTGAAGCTTTCTTT. The chain is built from TRBV10-3 and TRBJ1-1, with D maybe TRBD1 (6 bases). The CDR3 loop spans 14 amino acids. CDR1 is ENHRY, CDR2 SYGVKD, per germline. The ends were cut back, 2 bases at V and 5 bases at J, with 12 bases in the middle.

In its sample, this clonotype was seen many times. The chain has TRBV6-2 or TRBV6-3 and TRBJ1-5; D not certain. The V gene lost 7 bases and the J gene lost 1 base, with 11 bases spanning the gap. The germline V gene encodes CDR1 MNHEY and CDR2 SVGEGT. The CDR3 covers 14 residues. The CDR3 sequence is CASTPLASNQPQHF. DNA for the CDR3: TGTGCCAGCACTCCTCTGGCCAGCAATCAGCCCCAGCATTTT.

The chain carries TRBV7-8 and TRBJ2-3, with D possibly matching TRBD2 (7 bases). CDR1 is SGHVS and CDR2 is FQNEAQ in the germline V gene. The V end was cut by 2 bases, the J end by 4 bases, with 13 bases between. This CDR3 contains 15 residues. The CDR3 here is CASSLRGATPDTQYF. The CDR3, as DNA: TGTGCCAGCAGCTTACGGGGGGCGACCCCAGATACGCAGTATTTT.

The rearrangement uses TRBV30 and TRBJ2-7; the D is unclear. The end of the DNA fits TRBJ2-5 better, so the J call may be wrong. The length of the CDR3 is 11 residues. Per germline, CDR1 GTSNPN and CDR2 SVGIG (reference sequence). Here the CDR3 DNA reads TGTGCCTGGAGAGTTCAAGAGACCCAGTACTTC. Translating it yields CAWRVQETQYF.

The chain combines TRBV4-2 with TRBJ1-1; D unresolved. The length of the CDR3 is 14 residues. CDR1 LGHNA and CDR2 YNFKEQ come from the germline V gene. V was trimmed by 1 base and J by 4 bases, leaving 10 bases between them. CDR3 loop: CASSQVLSGTEAFF. In DNA, the CDR3 is TGTGCCAGCAGCCAAGTCCTTTCAGGCACTGAAGCTTTCTTT.

The chain is built from TRBV12-3 or TRBV12-4 and TRBJ1-2; D ambiguous. The ends were cut back, 7 bases at V and 6 bases at J, with 18 bases in the middle. The CDR3 sequence is 14 residues long. The DNA of the CDR3 is TGTGCCAGCAACCCCGCAACAGCGAGGAATGGCTACACCTTC. Protein: CASNPATARNGYTF.

This clonotype was found many times. The rearrangement joins TRBV5-1 to TRBJ2-7; tentatively, D is TRBD2 (6 bases). This CDR3 comprises 14 residues. Germline CDR1 reads SGHRS; CDR2 reads YFSETQ. Between the trimmed V and J ends, which lost 0 bases and 0 bases, there was a span of 7 bases. The CDR3 region has the DNA TGCGCCAGCAGCTTGGGGGACTTCTCCTACGAGCAGTACTTC. This gives the protein CASSLGDFSYEQYF. Filled out from reference TRBV5-1 and TRBJ2-7, the complete variable domain reads KAGVTQTPRYLIKTRGQQVTLSCSPISGHRSVSWYQQTPGQGLQFLFEYFSETQRNKGNFPGRFSGRQFSNSRSEMNVSTLELGDSALYLCASSLGDFSYEQYFGPGTRLTVT.

The chain couples TRBV6-2 or TRBV6-3 to TRBJ2-1; the D gene could be TRBD1 or TRBD2 (6 bases each). The CDR3 has 15 amino acids. Germline assignment: CDR1 MNHEY and CDR2 SVGEGT. Trimming removed 5 bases from V and 4 bases from J, with 15 bases in between. The CDR3 sequence is CASSKGRGRYNEQFF. The CDR3 bases are TGTGCCAGCAGTAAAGGTCGGGGGCGGTACAATGAGCAGTTCTTC.